A single sample is the source of the 14 T cell receptor beta chains below, sequenced in a study of cytomegalovirus exposure and HLA in healthy donors. Primers included in the PCR were 60 Vbeta and 13 Jbeta primers. The assay was immunoSEQ multiplex PCR, and TCRdb's table has in-frame clones only and misses some. The sample contains under 200,000 clones, more than 75% of which appear only once. Specimen: PBMCs. The source is a woman between 18 and 30 years old in good health and CMV-seronegative.

The J gene is TRBJ2-3, the V gene TRBV29-1; the D gene is possibly TRBD2 (6 bases). CDR3 length equals 16 residues. The ends were cut back, 3 bases at V and 3 bases at J, with 19 bases in the middle. CDR1 and CDR2 from the germline V gene are SQVTM and ANQGSEA. CDR3 loop: CSVDPLDGRGTDTQYF. The CDR3 DNA reads as TGCAGCGTTGACCCTCTAGACGGGAGAGGGACAGATACGCAGTATTTT.

The CDR3 loop reads CASRQGGTGELFF. CDR3 coding DNA: TGTGCCAGCAGACAGGGTGGCACCGGGGAGCTGTTTTTT. The chain carries TRBV6-1 and TRBJ2-2, with D perhaps matching TRBD1 (6 bases). CDR1 is MNHNS and CDR2 is SASEGT in the germline V gene. V lost 6 bases and J 4 bases, leaving 9 bases between the germline ends. The CDR3 spans 13 residues.

The chain joins TRBV4-2 to TRBJ2-5; perhaps TRBD1 as D (5 bases). The CDR3 contains 13 residues. The V end lost 1 base, the J end lost 4 bases, and 7 bases lay between the germline ends. Germline values: CDR1 LGHNA, CDR2 YNFKEQ. CDR3 DNA sequence: TGTGCCAGCAGCCAAGTGACAGCAGAGACCCAGTACTTC. As protein: CASSQVTAETQYF.

A word on this clone: Compared with germline, one end of the junction differs, possibly owing to a read error. This chain joins TRBV7-9 and TRBJ2-7; 14 positions match TRBD2. The CDR3 extends over 15 amino acids. The germline CDR1 and CDR2 sequences are SEHNR and FQNEAQ (reference sequence). CDR3 bases: TGTGCCGGCAGCTTAGCGGGACTAGCGGGAGAAGAGCAGTACTTC. Protein: CAGSLAGLAGEEQYF.

CDR3 in amino acids: CAISGQGDYGYTF. CDR3 sequence (DNA): TGTGCCATCAGTGGACAGGGGGACTATGGCTACACCTTC. The chain links TRBV10-3 to TRBJ1-2; TRBD1 agrees at 9 bases. Germline V CDR1 and CDR2: ENHRY, SYGVKD. The trim removed 4 bases at V and 3 bases at J, leaving 0 bases unmatched. The CDR3 spans 13 residues.

The chain uses TRBV30 and TRBJ2-1, with 7 bases lining up with TRBD1. The CDR3 consists of 13 residues. Germline CDR1 is GTSNPN and CDR2 is SVGIG (reference sequence). The J segment lost 9 bases and the V segment lost 1 base, leaving 6 bases of the junction unmatched. The CDR3 sequence: CAWSEQGMGEQFF. The CDR3 nucleotides read TGTGCCTGGAGTGAACAGGGGATGGGTGAGCAGTTCTTC. The full variable domain, completed using reference TRBV30 and TRBJ2-1, is SQTIHQWPATLVQPVGSPLSLECTVEGTSNPNLYWYRQAAGRGLQLLFYSVGIGQISSEVPQNLSASRPQDRQFILSSKKLLLSDSGFYLCAWSEQGMGEQFFGPGTRLTVL.

The chain carries TRBV5-1 and TRBJ2-7; weak D call: TRBD1 (6 bases). Trimming stripped 4 bases from V and 0 bases from J, with 14 bases between. The CDR3 totals 15 residues. Germline V gene lookup returns CDR1 SGHRS and CDR2 YFSETQ. The CDR3 DNA is TGCGCCAGCAGCCAACAGGGACGGAGCTCCTACGAGCAGTACTTC. It codes for CASSQQGRSSYEQYF.

The rearrangement links TRBV28 to TRBJ2-7; TRBD1 might be the D (5 bases). The V end was cut by 7 bases, the J end by 4 bases, with 11 bases between. Germline lookup yields CDR1 MDHEN and CDR2 SYDVKM. The CDR3 length is 12 residues. The CDR3 loop is CASTSDSYEQYF. In DNA form, the CDR3 reads TGTGCCAGCACCTCTGACAGTTACGAGCAGTACTTC.

The V gene is TRBV9, the J gene TRBJ2-3; 8 nucleotides align to TRBD2. V was clipped by 3 bases and J by 2 bases; unmatched bases: 5. This CDR3 has 15 residues. CDR1 is SGDLS and CDR2 is YYNGEE in the germline V gene. The CDR3 region is CASSALAGLTDTQYF. CDR3 sequence (DNA): TGTGCCAGCAGCGCCTTAGCGGGGCTCACAGATACGCAGTATTTT.

V and J are TRBV5-1 and TRBJ2-7, with TRBD2 identical over 9 bases. The germline gives CDR1 SGHRS, CDR2 YFSETQ. The CDR3 extends over 16 amino acids. Trimming removed 4 bases from V and 0 bases from J; junction bases left unmatched: 8. CDR3 DNA sequence: TGCGCCAGCAGCAGAACTCTTAGCGGGAGCTCCTACGAGCAGTACTTC. Its translation: CASSRTLSGSSYEQYF.

The chain has TRBV4-1 and TRBJ2-5, with 10 bases that match TRBD2. J gave up 5 bases and V 0 bases, and 6 bases lay outside the gene matches. Per the germline V gene, CDR1 is MGHRA and CDR2 is YSYEKL. CDR3 length: 16 residues. The CDR3, as DNA: TGCGCCAGCAGCCAAGACCCAGCGGGAGGGCCGGAGACCCAGTACTTC. Its translation is CASSQDPAGGPETQYF.

V gene TRBV18 combines with J gene TRBJ1-1, with D perhaps matching TRBD1 (5 bases). The V gene's germline CDR1 is KGHSH and CDR2 LQKENI. This CDR3 region has 15 residues. V gave up 4 bases and J gave up 1 base, with 13 bases separating them. The CDR3 loop reads CASSRDSPGNTEAFF. The CDR3 nucleotides read TGTGCCAGCTCACGGGACTCCCCGGGGAACACTGAAGCTTTCTTT. Combining the CDR3 with reference TRBV18 and TRBJ1-1 gives the whole variable domain NAGVMQNPRHLVRRRGQEARLRCSPMKGHSHVYWYRQLPEEGLKFMVYLQKENIIDESGMPKERFSAEFPKEGPSILRIQQVVRGDSAAYFCASSRDSPGNTEAFFGQGTRLTVV.

This clone was detected only a few times. CDR3 nucleotide sequence: TGTGCCAGCAGTGATAGTATGGACTATGGCTACACCTTC. As protein: CASSDSMDYGYTF. The rearrangement uses TRBV25-1 and TRBJ1-2; D unresolved. The germline CDR1 and CDR2 sequences are MGHDK and SYGVNS. V was pared by 3 bases and J by 3 bases, with 8 bases between. This CDR3 region has 13 residues.

The chain employs TRBV5-6 and TRBJ2-7; D possibly corresponds to TRBD2 (5 bases). This CDR3 is 13 amino acids long. Trimming removed 0 bases from V and 4 bases from J, with 8 bases in between. The V gene's germline CDR1 is SGHDT and CDR2 YYEEEE. CDR3 nucleotides: TGTGCCAGCAGCTTGGGGACGGGATACGAGCAGTACTTC. Translating it yields CASSLGTGYEQYF.